This T cell receptor beta chain was sequenced during a study of cytotoxic CD8 clonotypes in ibrutinib-treated CLL. The study's findings and limits: Researchers report that baseline clonality outpaced age-matched healthy donors and tracked circulating CD8+ T-cell counts.

This clone was observed a few times. Its antigen is not known. The sequencing depth, 1 in 200,000 to 1 in 1 million T cells, was the target. Assay: immunoSEQ multiplex PCR; the TCRdb copy retains only in-frame clones and omits some. This table holds 250,000 to 350,000 clones, 70% to 80% found once. Per the germline V gene, CDR1 is SNHLY and CDR2 is FYNNEI. The V segment lost 9 bases and the J segment 4 bases; nucleotides outside the gene matches: 8. The CDR3 has 13 amino acids. The receptor comes from a human donor with chronic lymphocytic leukemia. The chain recombines TRBV2 with TRBJ1-1; 7 nucleotides agree with TRBD1. The specimen comprised PBMCs, sampled at disease progression, from a patient treated with ibrutinib. CDR3 nucleotide sequence: TGTGCCAGGGGGCGGACAGGAGTCACTGAAGCTTTCTTT. As protein: CARGRTGVTEAFF.